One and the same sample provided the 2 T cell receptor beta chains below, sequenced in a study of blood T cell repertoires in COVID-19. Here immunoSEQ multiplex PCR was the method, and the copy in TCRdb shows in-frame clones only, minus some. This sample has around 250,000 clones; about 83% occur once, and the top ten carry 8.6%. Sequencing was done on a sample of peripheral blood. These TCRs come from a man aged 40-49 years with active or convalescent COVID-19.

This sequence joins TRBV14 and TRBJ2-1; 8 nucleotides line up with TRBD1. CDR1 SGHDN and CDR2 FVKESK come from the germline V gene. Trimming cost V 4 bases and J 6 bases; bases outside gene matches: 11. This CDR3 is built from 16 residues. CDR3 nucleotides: TGTGCCAGCAGCCCCAGCAGGACAGGGACCGGCAATGAGCAGTTCTTC. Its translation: CASSPSRTGTGNEQFF.

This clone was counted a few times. CDR3 nucleotides: TGTGCCTGGAGTGTAGGGGTTGGCTACACCTTC. This gives the protein CAWSVGVGYTF. This chain joins TRBV30 and TRBJ1-2; D possibly corresponds to TRBD1 (5 bases). V dropped 0 bases and J dropped 7 bases, with 6 bases sitting between them. CDR1 GTSNPN and CDR2 SVGIG come from the germline V gene (reference sequence). The CDR3 contains 11 residues.